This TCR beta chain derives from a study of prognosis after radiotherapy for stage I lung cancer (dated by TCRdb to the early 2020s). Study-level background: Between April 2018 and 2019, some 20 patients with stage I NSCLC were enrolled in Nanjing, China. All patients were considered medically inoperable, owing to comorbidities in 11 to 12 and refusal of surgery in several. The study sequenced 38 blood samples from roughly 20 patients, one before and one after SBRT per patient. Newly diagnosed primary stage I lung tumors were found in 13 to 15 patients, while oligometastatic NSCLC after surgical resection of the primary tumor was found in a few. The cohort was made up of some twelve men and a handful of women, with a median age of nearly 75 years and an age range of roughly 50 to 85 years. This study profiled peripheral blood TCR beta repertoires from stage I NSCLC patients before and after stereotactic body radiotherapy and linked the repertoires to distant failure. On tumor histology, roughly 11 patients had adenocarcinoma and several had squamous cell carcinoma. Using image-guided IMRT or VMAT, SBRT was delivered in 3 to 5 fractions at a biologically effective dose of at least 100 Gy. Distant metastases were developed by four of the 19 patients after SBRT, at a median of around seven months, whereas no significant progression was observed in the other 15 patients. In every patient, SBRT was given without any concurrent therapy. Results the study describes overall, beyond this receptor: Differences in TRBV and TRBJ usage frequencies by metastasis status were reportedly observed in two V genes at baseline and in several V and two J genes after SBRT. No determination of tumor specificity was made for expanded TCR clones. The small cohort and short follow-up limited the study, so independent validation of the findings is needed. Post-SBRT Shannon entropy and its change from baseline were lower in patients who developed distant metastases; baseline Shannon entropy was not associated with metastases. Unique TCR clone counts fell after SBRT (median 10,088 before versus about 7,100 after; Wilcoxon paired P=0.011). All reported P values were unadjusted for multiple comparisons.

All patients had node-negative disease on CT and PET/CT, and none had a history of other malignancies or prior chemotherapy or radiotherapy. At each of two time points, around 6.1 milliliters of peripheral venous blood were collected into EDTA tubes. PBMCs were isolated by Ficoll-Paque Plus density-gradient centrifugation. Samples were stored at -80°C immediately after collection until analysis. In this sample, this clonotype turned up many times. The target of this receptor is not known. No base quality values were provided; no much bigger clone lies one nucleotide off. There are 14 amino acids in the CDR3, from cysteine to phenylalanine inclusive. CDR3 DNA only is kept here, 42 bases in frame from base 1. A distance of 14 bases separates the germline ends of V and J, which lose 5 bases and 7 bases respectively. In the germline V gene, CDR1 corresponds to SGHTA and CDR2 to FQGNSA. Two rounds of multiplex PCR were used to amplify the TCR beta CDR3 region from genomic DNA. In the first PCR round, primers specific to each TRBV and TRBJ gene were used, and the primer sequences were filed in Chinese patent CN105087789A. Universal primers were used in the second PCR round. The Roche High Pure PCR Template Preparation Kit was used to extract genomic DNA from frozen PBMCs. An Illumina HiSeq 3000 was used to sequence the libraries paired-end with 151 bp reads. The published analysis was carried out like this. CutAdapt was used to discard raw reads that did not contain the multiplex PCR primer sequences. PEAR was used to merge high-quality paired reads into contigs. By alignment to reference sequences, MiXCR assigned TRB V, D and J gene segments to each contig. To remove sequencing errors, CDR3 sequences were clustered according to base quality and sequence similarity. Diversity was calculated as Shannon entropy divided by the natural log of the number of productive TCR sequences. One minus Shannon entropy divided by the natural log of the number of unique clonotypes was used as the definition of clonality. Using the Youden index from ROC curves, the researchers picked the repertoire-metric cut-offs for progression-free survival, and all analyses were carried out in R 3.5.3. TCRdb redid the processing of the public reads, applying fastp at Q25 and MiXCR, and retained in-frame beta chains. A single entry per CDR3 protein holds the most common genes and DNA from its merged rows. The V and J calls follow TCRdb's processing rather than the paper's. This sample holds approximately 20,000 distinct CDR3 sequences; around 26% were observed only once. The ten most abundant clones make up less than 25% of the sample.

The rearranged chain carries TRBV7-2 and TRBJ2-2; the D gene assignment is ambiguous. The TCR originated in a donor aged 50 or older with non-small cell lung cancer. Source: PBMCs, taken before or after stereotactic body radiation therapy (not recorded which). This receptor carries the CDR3 CASSPRSSSGELFF. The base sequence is TGTGCCAGCAGCCCTCGTTCTTCAAGCGGGGAGCTGTTTTTT. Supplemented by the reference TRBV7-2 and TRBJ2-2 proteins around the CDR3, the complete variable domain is GAGVSQSPSNKVTEKGKDVELRCDPISGHTALYWYRQSLGQGLEFLIYFQGNSAPDKSGLPSDRFSAERTGGSVSTLTIQRTQQEDSAVYLCASSPRSSSGELFFGEGSRLTVL.